This T cell receptor (beta chain) comes out of a study of control samples from healthy donors and cancer patients. With V trimmed by 4 bases and J by 6 bases, 6 bases remained unmatched. Germline V gene lookup returns CDR1 SGHRS and CDR2 YFSETQ. CDR3 length: 14 amino acids. This table comes from immunoSEQ multiplex PCR, and its TCRdb copy is limited to in-frame clones, with some not included. This repertoire shows about 120,000 clones, approximately 92% found once; its top ten account for approximately 2%. Material: blood. V is TRBV5-1 and J is TRBJ2-1, with 8 bases identical to TRBD1. This sequence was found in a woman aged 45 to 65 in good health. CDR3 bases: TGCGCCAGCAGCACAAAGACAGGGGTCAATGAGCAGTTCTTC. Translated: CASSTKTGVNEQFF.